This TCR beta chain was captured by sequencing in a study of T-cell reconstitution after alpha-beta-depleted transplantation in children. Study-wide points: Several patients had high TCRbeta diversity at day 60; it came from surviving recipient T cells and thymic progenitors. Alpha-beta T cells present about two months after transplant were reported to originate from several hundred expanded graft clones. The authors attributed T-cell counts and diversity one year after transplant mostly to newly produced T cells.

Points on this clonotype: Antigen specificity is unknown.

TCRbeta library preparation incorporated unique molecular identifiers. In TCRdb, the PCR reads were re-called with MiXCR into one record per CDR3 protein. Of a few hundred thousand distinct CDR3 sequences in the sample, 10% to 15% are singletons; the top ten hold 2.2%. The CDR3 covers 15 residues. Trimming cost V 2 bases and J 3 bases, with 14 bases left between them. Germline CDR1 reads MNHEY; CDR2 reads SMNVEV (reference sequence). The specimen was PBMCs, mostly from graft donor cells, collected 360 days after TCRalphabeta/CD19-depleted stem cell transplant. The receptor's source is a male patient between 5 and 17 years old who had a stem cell transplant for acute myeloid leukemia, so the T cells may come from the graft donor. This sequence joins TRBV27 and TRBJ2-7; D might be TRBD1 (5 bases). CDR3 DNA sequence: TGTGCCAGCAGTTTAGTGACAGCTTCAGGCTACGAGCAGTACTTC. Residues: CASSLVTASGYEQYF.